This T cell receptor beta chain stems from a study of shared clonotypes between healthy human individuals. Germline CDR1 reads MNHEY; CDR2 reads SMNVEV (reference sequence). This CDR3 contains 16 residues. Trimming at V came to 6 bases and at J to 9 bases, leaving 19 bases not matched to a gene. Naive CD8 cells, CD45RO-negative and positively selected for CCR7, excluded terminally differentiated effector memory CD45RA+ cells. Assay used: immunoSEQ multiplex PCR; TCRdb lists only in-frame clones, some missing. Among around 2,000,000 clones listed, just under 95% were seen once. The receptor's source is a man younger than 35 in good health. The sequenced sample was naive CD8+ T cells sorted from blood. J is TRBJ2-7 and V is TRBV27; TRBD2 matches at 8 bases. The chain's CDR3 is CASSPSLGERGLVQYF. The CDR3 region has the DNA TGTGCCAGCAGCCCTTCCTTAGGGGAGCGGGGGCTTGTGCAGTACTTC.